Sequencing of this T cell receptor beta chain was carried out in a study of T cells in Graves' hyperthyroidism and ophthalmopathy. The CDR3 has 17 amino acids. Germline trimming cut 4 bases from V and 5 bases from J; bases unmatched to any gene: 6. Germline V CDR1 and CDR2: MDHEN, SYDVKM. TCR beta CDR3 regions were amplified from RNA. HTBI primers were employed in a first-round RT-PCR of the TCR CDR3. TCRdb reprocessed the multiplex PCR reads via MiXCR and lists one record per CDR3 protein. This table has more than 450,000 distinct CDR3 sequences, 14% appearing once. The clonotype originates from a woman aged 35 to 49 with Graves' hyperthyroidism. Sequences were obtained from blood. V gene TRBV28 combines with J gene TRBJ2-1; TRBD2 matches at 15 bases. The CDR3 is CASSSWTSGRAHNEQFF. CDR3 coding DNA: TGTGCCAGCAGTTCCTGGACTAGCGGGAGGGCCCACAATGAGCAGTTCTTC.